The text below deals with one TCR beta chain. This sample was included in a study of shared clonotypes between healthy human individuals. Terminally differentiated effector memory CD45RA+ cells were left out of the naive CD8 fraction, which was CD45RO-negative and positively selected for CCR7. All donors were healthy HIV-negative adults lacking recent acute infections or vaccinations. Germline lookup yields CDR1 SGDLS and CDR2 YYNGEE. V was pared by 4 bases and J by 5 bases, with 16 bases between. The CDR3 has 15 amino acids. Sequencing was performed with immunoSEQ multiplex PCR; in TCRdb, only in-frame clones are kept and a portion is missing. Here the sample spans about 2 million clones, approximately 94% being singletons.

The receptor comes from a man younger than 30 in good health. The chain couples TRBV9 to TRBJ2-1, with a weak D call TRBD2 (7 bases). Sequenced input: naive CD8+ T cells sorted from blood. CDR3 amino acids: CASSSPGGPDNEQFF. The CDR3 DNA sequence: TGTGCCAGCAGCTCCCCGGGGGGCCCAGACAATGAGCAGTTCTTC.